The 9 T cell receptor beta chains below come from one sample, sequenced in a study of identifying expanded T cells in peripheral blood. The repertoire was sequenced with immunoSEQ multiplex PCR; TCRdb's copy has only in-frame clones and lacks some. This sample has tens of thousands of clones, with approximately 85% found just once. Input material: blood. The receptors stem from a person between 18 and 70 years old in good health.

The chain uses TRBV6-5 and TRBJ2-5; D is perhaps TRBD2 (6 bases). CDR1 and CDR2 (germline): MNHEY, SVGAGI. V was pared by 2 bases and J by 5 bases, with 12 bases between. The CDR3 is made up of 14 amino acids. The CDR3, as DNA: TGTGCCAGCAGTTACGTCGGCGGAGGGGAGACCCAGTACTTC. Amino acids: CASSYVGGGETQYF.

There are a few counts of this clone. The chain couples TRBV7-3 to TRBJ2-1; D gene ambiguous. CDR1 is SGHTA, CDR2 FQGTGA, per germline. Trimming shortened V by 5 bases and J by 0 bases, and 11 bases separated the two germline ends. CDR3 length: 15 residues. The CDR3 DNA reads as TGTGCCAGCAGCCAGTGGGGAAGCTCCTACAATGAGCAGTTCTTC. Translated: CASSQWGSSYNEQFF.

The V call is TRBV19, the J call TRBJ2-3; maybe TRBD2 (6 bases). Trimming pared 6 bases from V and 4 bases from J, leaving 20 bases between. The CDR3 runs to 16 residues. From germline, CDR1 is LNHDA and CDR2 SQIVND (reference sequence). The CDR3 spells CASRDISGRGPDTQYF. The CDR3 DNA is TGTGCCAGTAGGGACATTAGCGGCCGGGGACCAGATACGCAGTATTTT.

The CDR3 sequence: CASSYAGQGGGDLLALSYNEQFF. The CDR3 DNA reads TGCGCCAGCAGCTATGCGGGACAGGGTGGTGGGGATTTACTAGCGCTCTCCTACAATGAGCAGTTCTTC. This chain uses TRBV5-1 with TRBJ2-1, with 9 positions matching TRBD1. Germline V gene lookup returns CDR1 SGHRS and CDR2 YFSETQ. V lost 3 bases and J lost 0; bases outside the gene matches: 25. The CDR3 runs to 23 residues.

The chain employs TRBV19 and TRBJ2-7, with 14 bases fitting TRBD2. CDR3 size: 16 residues. After removal of 4 bases from V and 3 bases from J, the junction contained 5 bases not matched to a gene. The germline V gene has CDR1 LNHDA and CDR2 SQIVND (reference sequence). The chain's CDR3 is CASSRGLAGAYYEQYF. The CDR3 region has the DNA TGTGCCAGTAGTAGGGGACTAGCGGGAGCTTACTACGAGCAGTACTTC.

The CDR3 loop is CASSSRTSSTDTQYF. The CDR3 coding sequence is TGTGCCAGCAGCTCCCGGACTAGTAGCACAGATACGCAGTATTTT. The chain is built from TRBV5-6 and TRBJ2-3, with 7 bases lining up with TRBD2. Germline CDR1 reads SGHDT; CDR2 reads YYEEEE. V shed 3 bases, J shed 0 bases, and the junction held 4 bases outside the gene matches. The CDR3 spans 15 residues. Variable domain in full (rest from reference TRBV5-6 and TRBJ2-3): DAGVTQSPTHLIKTRGQQVTLRCSPKSGHDTVSWYQQALGQGPQFIFQYYEEEERQRGNFPDRFSGHQFPNYSSELNVNALLLGDSALYLCASSSRTSSTDTQYFGPGTRLTVL.

The chain combines TRBV19 with TRBJ2-5; weak D call: TRBD1 (5 bases). V lost 6 bases, J lost 4 bases, and 9 bases lay in between. This CDR3 comprises 12 residues. In germline, CDR1 is LNHDA, CDR2 SQIVND (reference sequence). The CDR3 DNA follows: TGTGCCAGTAGCACAGGTGGAGAGACCCAGTACTTC. Protein product: CASSTGGETQYF.

This chain joins TRBV7-9 and TRBJ1-2, with D tentatively TRBD1 (6 bases). Germline loops: CDR1 SEHNR, CDR2 FQNEAQ (reference sequence). Trimming removed 4 bases at V and 4 bases at J, with 10 bases between. This CDR3 comprises 13 residues. The CDR3 sequence: CASSSGQIYGYTF. As DNA, the CDR3 is TGTGCCAGCAGCTCTGGACAGATCTATGGCTACACCTTC.

The gene calls are TRBV19 and TRBJ2-5; D remains unclear. The CDR3 extends over 13 amino acids. V lost 1 base and J lost 2, with 5 bases in between. CDR1 LNHDA and CDR2 SQIVND come from the germline V gene (reference sequence). CDR3 amino acids: CASSIAQQETQYF. In DNA form, the CDR3 reads TGTGCCAGTAGTATAGCCCAGCAAGAGACCCAGTACTTC.